This T cell receptor beta chain emerged from a study of OX40 agonist ivuxolimab in advanced cancers. About the research overall: At 0.01 to 10 mg/kg, ivuxolimab was administered intravenously to patients every 2 weeks. Dose-escalation patients had hepatocellular carcinoma, melanoma, renal cell or head and neck cancer. Findings and caveats of the study: Relative to CD4+, CD8+ T cells held more expanded clones on average.

Sequenced by immunoSEQ multiplex PCR; TCRdb stores in-frame clones only, minus some. The profile shows 40,000 to 60,000 clones, about four fifths of them singletons. The germline gives CDR1 SGDLS, CDR2 YYNGEE. V was pared by 0 bases and J by 4 bases, with 14 bases between. The CDR3 consists of 15 residues. As for this clone: As yet, its antigen is unknown.

The TCR originated in an adult with an advanced solid tumor such as melanoma, head and neck, liver or kidney cancer. The chain has TRBV9 and TRBJ2-7; D is unclear. Here the sequenced sample was CD4+ or CD8+ T cells sorted from blood, taken in a trial of the OX40 agonist ivuxolimab. The CDR3: CASSVESLSLYEQYF. The CDR3 DNA sequence: TGTGCCAGCAGCGTAGAAAGTCTCTCCCTGTACGAGCAGTACTTC.